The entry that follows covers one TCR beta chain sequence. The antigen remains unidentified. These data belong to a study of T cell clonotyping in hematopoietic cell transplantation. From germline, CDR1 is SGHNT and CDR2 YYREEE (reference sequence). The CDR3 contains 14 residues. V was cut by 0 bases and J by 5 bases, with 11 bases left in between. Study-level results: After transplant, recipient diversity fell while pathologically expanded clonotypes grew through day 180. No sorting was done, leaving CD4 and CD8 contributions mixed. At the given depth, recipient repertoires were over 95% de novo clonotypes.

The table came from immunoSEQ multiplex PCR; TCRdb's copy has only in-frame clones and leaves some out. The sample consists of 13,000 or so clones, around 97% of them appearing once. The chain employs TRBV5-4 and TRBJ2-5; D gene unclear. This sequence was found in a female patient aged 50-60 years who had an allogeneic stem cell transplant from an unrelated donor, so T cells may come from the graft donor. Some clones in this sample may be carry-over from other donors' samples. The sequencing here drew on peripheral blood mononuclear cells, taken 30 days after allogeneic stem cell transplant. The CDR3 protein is CASSLEIVRETQYF. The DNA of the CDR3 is TGTGCCAGCAGCTTGGAAATTGTTAGGGAGACCCAGTACTTC. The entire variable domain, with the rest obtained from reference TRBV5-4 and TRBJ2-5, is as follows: ETGVTQSPTHLIKTRGQQVTLRCSSQSGHNTVSWYQQALGQGPQFIFQYYREEENGRGNFPPRFSGLQFPNYSSELNVNALELDDSALYLCASSLEIVRETQYFGPGTRLLVL.